This T cell receptor (beta chain) was retrieved from a study of CD8+ T cells in alopecia areata. As the sequencing template, cDNA was produced by extracting RNA and reverse transcribing it. Data came from immunoSEQ multiplex PCR; TCRdb stores just in-frame clones and leaves some out. The sample has around 150,000 clones, about two thirds seen once. The count of this clone is one. The CDR3 is made up of 15 amino acids. Germline assignment: CDR1 GTSNPN and CDR2 SVGIG (reference sequence). V shed 3 bases and J shed 0 bases, with 12 bases lying between them. Treatment given: oral pan-JAK inhibitor, 5-10 mg twice daily.

The receptor comes from a human donor with alopecia areata. V and J are TRBV30 and TRBJ1-5, with D hard to call. This specimen was CD4+ T cells sorted from blood, taken at week 4, from a patient treated with tofacitinib. The chain's CDR3 is CAWSKGLNSNQPQHF. CDR3 nucleotides: TGTGCCTGGAGCAAGGGATTGAATAGCAATCAGCCCCAGCATTTT.